The T cell receptor beta chain described here comes from a study of shared clonotypes between healthy human individuals. The naive CD8 subset, CD45RO-negative cells positively selected for CCR7, excluded terminally differentiated effector memory CD45RA+ cells. Assay used: immunoSEQ multiplex PCR; TCRdb lists only in-frame clones, some missing. The sample records some 2.1 million clones, approximately 94% being singletons. V dropped 5 bases and J dropped 0; count of bases not matched to a gene: 9. Germline-derived CDR1 and CDR2 are MNHEY and SMNVEV (reference sequence). The CDR3 is made up of 16 amino acids.

Material for sequencing was naive CD8+ T cells sorted from blood. This receptor was identified in a man aged 18 to 30 in good health. This chain joins TRBV27 and TRBJ2-7, with 8 bases matching TRBD1. Here the CDR3 DNA reads TGTGCCAGCAGTCCCAGCAGGGGGCCGAGCTCCTACGAGCAGTACTTC. Translating it yields CASSPSRGPSSYEQYF.